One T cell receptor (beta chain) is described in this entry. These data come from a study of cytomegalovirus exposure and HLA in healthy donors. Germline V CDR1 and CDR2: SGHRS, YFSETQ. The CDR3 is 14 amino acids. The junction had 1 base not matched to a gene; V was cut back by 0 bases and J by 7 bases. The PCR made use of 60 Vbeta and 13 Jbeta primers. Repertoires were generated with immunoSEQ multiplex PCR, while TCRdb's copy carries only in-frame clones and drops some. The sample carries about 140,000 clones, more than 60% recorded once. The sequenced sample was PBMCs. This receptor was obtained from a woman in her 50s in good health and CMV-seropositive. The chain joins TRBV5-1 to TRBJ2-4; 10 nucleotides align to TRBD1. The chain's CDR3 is CASSLGTGGNIQYF. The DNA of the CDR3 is TGCGCCAGCAGCTTGGGGACAGGGGGGAACATTCAGTACTTC.